Below are 14 T cell receptor beta chains sequenced from a single sample in a study of T cell changes during pregnancy in multiple sclerosis. The assay was immunoSEQ multiplex PCR, and TCRdb's table has in-frame clones only and misses some. The repertoire holds about 40,000 clones, with 92% as singletons. The source material was CD8+ T cells from peripheral blood mononuclear cells, sampled in the first trimester of pregnancy. The receptors here all came from a female donor with multiple sclerosis, enrolled in a pregnancy study.

This clone was seen only once. The rearrangement joins TRBV14 to TRBJ2-7, with D possibly matching TRBD2 (5 bases). V lost 0 bases and J 4 bases, leaving 19 bases between the germline ends. The CDR3 has 17 residues. From germline, CDR1 is SGHDN and CDR2 FVKESK. DNA for the CDR3: TGTGCCAGCAGCCAAGATTTTGGCGCCCCCGGGGAATACGAGCAGTACTTC. It translates to CASSQDFGAPGEYEQYF.

This clone is deemed medium-sized. The V gene is TRBV5-1, the J gene TRBJ2-7; no reliable D call. CDR1 is SGHRS and CDR2 is YFSETQ in the germline V gene. The CDR3 is 15 residues long. Between the trimmed V and J ends, which lost 0 bases and 3 bases, there was a span of 13 bases. The CDR3 coding sequence is TGCGCCAGCAGCTTGGTCCCAGGCGACGTCTACGAGCAGTACTTC. Residues: CASSLVPGDVYEQYF.

The rearrangement links TRBV19 to TRBJ1-2; D is unresolved. This CDR3 comprises 14 residues. CDR1 LNHDA and CDR2 SQIVND come from the germline V gene (reference sequence). V lost 0 bases and J 2 bases, leaving 7 bases between the germline ends. The CDR3 bases are TGTGCCAGTAGTATAGATCTGGAGAACTATGGCTACACCTTC. Amino acids: CASSIDLENYGYTF. Full variable domain (missing parts from reference TRBV19 and TRBJ1-2): DGGITQSPKYLFRKEGQNVTLSCEQNLNHDAMYWYRQDPGQGLRLIYYSQIVNDFQKGDIAEGYSVSREKKESFPLTVTSAQKNPTAFYLCASSIDLENYGYTFGSGTRLTVV.

J is TRBJ2-7 and V is TRBV7-2; D is perhaps TRBD2 (6 bases). V shed 1 base and J shed 2 bases, with 12 bases lying between them. The CDR3 runs 15 residues. The germline CDR1 and CDR2 sequences are SGHTA and FQGNSA. DNA for the CDR3: TGTGCCAGCAGCTTAGTTCCCCTAGCGACCTACGAGCAGTACTTC. Protein: CASSLVPLATYEQYF.

This sequence joins TRBV13 and TRBJ1-3, with D uncertain. This CDR3 region has 13 residues. Trimming left V 0 bases short and J 9 bases short, with 9 bases between. CDR1 and CDR2 from the germline V gene are PRHDT and FYEKMQ (reference sequence). This CDR3 reads CASSLGREGTIYF. The CDR3 bases are TGTGCCAGCAGCTTAGGTCGGGAAGGCACCATATATTTT.

In this sample, this clone turned up once. The J gene is TRBJ2-3, the V gene TRBV6-1; 7 bases map to TRBD1. The CDR3 contains 15 residues. V lost 2 bases, J lost 2 bases, and 4 bases stayed unmatched. CDR1 is MNHNS, CDR2 SASEGT, per germline. The CDR3 region is CASSEPRGPTDTQYF. The DNA for the CDR3 is TGTGCCAGCAGTGAACCTAGGGGGCCCACAGATACGCAGTATTTT.

The V gene is TRBV6-5, the J gene TRBJ2-7; D remains ambiguous. The CDR3 spans 14 residues. The germline V gene encodes CDR1 MNHEY and CDR2 SVGAGI. Deletions cut 0 bases from V and 2 bases from J, with 8 bases between. In DNA, the CDR3 is TGTGCCAGCAGTTACTCGGGCTCCACCTACGAGCAGTACTTC. Translation: CASSYSGSTYEQYF.

The genes are TRBV15 and TRBJ1-1; D is unresolved. Germline CDR1 and CDR2: LNHNV and YYDKDF (reference sequence). Trimming pared 0 bases from V and 10 bases from J, leaving 15 bases between. The CDR3 sequence is 14 residues long. CDR3 DNA sequence: TGTGCCACCAGCAGAGATGGAGGAACCCCCGGAGCTTTCTTT. Protein: CATSRDGGTPGAFF.

This clone was observed a single time. The rearrangement joins TRBV5-6 to TRBJ1-6; D remains ambiguous. The CDR3 is 16 amino acids. The V gene's germline CDR1 is SGHDT and CDR2 YYEEEE. Trimming cost V 4 bases and J 2 bases, with 13 bases left between them. CDR3 loop: CASSPLEGTYNSPLHF. CDR3 DNA: TGTGCCAGCAGCCCATTGGAGGGCACCTATAATTCACCCCTCCACTTT.

The chain employs TRBV11-3 and TRBJ2-7, with 7 bases lining up with TRBD1. Trimming at V came to 5 bases and at J to 2 bases, leaving 3 bases not matched to a gene. The CDR3 covers 13 residues. CDR1 SGHNT and CDR2 YENEEA come from the germline V gene. In DNA form, the CDR3 reads TGTGCCAGCAGCCCGACAGGGACCTACGAGCAGTACTTC. Residues: CASSPTGTYEQYF.

The chain combines TRBV21-1 with TRBJ1-1. TRBV21-1 is reported as a pseudogene. There are 16 residues in the CDR3. CDR3 amino acids: CASSKDPREESTEAFF. CDR3 coding DNA: TGTGCCAGCAGCAAAGATCCCAGGGAGGAGTCCACTGAAGCTTTCTTT.

This chain links TRBV9 with TRBJ1-3; TRBD1 aligns across 11 bases. The CDR3 is made up of 19 amino acids. V lost 3 bases, J lost 0 bases, and 11 bases stayed unmatched. Germline assignment: CDR1 SGDLS and CDR2 YYNGEE. The CDR3 sequence is CASSAPRDRGLDSGNTIYF. CDR3 coding DNA: TGTGCCAGCAGCGCTCCGAGGGACAGGGGGTTGGACTCTGGAAACACCATATATTTT.

The chain couples TRBV27 to TRBJ2-5; 11 bases fit TRBD2. The CDR3 spans 15 residues. V dropped 3 bases and J dropped 5; count of bases not matched to a gene: 5. Germline V gene lookup returns CDR1 MNHEY and CDR2 SMNVEV (reference sequence). CDR3 DNA sequence: TGTGCCAGCAGTTTTAGCGGGGGGGCTGGGGAGACCCAGTACTTC. Its protein product is CASSFSGGAGETQYF.

The chain has TRBV9 and TRBJ2-7, with TRBD2 matching over 10 bases. CDR3 size: 14 residues. Germline loops: CDR1 SGDLS, CDR2 YYNGEE. V lost 2 bases, J lost 6 bases, and 5 bases stayed unmatched. The CDR3 sequence: CASSVALAGAEQYF. CDR3 sequence (DNA): TGTGCCAGCAGCGTTGCCCTAGCGGGGGCCGAGCAGTACTTC.